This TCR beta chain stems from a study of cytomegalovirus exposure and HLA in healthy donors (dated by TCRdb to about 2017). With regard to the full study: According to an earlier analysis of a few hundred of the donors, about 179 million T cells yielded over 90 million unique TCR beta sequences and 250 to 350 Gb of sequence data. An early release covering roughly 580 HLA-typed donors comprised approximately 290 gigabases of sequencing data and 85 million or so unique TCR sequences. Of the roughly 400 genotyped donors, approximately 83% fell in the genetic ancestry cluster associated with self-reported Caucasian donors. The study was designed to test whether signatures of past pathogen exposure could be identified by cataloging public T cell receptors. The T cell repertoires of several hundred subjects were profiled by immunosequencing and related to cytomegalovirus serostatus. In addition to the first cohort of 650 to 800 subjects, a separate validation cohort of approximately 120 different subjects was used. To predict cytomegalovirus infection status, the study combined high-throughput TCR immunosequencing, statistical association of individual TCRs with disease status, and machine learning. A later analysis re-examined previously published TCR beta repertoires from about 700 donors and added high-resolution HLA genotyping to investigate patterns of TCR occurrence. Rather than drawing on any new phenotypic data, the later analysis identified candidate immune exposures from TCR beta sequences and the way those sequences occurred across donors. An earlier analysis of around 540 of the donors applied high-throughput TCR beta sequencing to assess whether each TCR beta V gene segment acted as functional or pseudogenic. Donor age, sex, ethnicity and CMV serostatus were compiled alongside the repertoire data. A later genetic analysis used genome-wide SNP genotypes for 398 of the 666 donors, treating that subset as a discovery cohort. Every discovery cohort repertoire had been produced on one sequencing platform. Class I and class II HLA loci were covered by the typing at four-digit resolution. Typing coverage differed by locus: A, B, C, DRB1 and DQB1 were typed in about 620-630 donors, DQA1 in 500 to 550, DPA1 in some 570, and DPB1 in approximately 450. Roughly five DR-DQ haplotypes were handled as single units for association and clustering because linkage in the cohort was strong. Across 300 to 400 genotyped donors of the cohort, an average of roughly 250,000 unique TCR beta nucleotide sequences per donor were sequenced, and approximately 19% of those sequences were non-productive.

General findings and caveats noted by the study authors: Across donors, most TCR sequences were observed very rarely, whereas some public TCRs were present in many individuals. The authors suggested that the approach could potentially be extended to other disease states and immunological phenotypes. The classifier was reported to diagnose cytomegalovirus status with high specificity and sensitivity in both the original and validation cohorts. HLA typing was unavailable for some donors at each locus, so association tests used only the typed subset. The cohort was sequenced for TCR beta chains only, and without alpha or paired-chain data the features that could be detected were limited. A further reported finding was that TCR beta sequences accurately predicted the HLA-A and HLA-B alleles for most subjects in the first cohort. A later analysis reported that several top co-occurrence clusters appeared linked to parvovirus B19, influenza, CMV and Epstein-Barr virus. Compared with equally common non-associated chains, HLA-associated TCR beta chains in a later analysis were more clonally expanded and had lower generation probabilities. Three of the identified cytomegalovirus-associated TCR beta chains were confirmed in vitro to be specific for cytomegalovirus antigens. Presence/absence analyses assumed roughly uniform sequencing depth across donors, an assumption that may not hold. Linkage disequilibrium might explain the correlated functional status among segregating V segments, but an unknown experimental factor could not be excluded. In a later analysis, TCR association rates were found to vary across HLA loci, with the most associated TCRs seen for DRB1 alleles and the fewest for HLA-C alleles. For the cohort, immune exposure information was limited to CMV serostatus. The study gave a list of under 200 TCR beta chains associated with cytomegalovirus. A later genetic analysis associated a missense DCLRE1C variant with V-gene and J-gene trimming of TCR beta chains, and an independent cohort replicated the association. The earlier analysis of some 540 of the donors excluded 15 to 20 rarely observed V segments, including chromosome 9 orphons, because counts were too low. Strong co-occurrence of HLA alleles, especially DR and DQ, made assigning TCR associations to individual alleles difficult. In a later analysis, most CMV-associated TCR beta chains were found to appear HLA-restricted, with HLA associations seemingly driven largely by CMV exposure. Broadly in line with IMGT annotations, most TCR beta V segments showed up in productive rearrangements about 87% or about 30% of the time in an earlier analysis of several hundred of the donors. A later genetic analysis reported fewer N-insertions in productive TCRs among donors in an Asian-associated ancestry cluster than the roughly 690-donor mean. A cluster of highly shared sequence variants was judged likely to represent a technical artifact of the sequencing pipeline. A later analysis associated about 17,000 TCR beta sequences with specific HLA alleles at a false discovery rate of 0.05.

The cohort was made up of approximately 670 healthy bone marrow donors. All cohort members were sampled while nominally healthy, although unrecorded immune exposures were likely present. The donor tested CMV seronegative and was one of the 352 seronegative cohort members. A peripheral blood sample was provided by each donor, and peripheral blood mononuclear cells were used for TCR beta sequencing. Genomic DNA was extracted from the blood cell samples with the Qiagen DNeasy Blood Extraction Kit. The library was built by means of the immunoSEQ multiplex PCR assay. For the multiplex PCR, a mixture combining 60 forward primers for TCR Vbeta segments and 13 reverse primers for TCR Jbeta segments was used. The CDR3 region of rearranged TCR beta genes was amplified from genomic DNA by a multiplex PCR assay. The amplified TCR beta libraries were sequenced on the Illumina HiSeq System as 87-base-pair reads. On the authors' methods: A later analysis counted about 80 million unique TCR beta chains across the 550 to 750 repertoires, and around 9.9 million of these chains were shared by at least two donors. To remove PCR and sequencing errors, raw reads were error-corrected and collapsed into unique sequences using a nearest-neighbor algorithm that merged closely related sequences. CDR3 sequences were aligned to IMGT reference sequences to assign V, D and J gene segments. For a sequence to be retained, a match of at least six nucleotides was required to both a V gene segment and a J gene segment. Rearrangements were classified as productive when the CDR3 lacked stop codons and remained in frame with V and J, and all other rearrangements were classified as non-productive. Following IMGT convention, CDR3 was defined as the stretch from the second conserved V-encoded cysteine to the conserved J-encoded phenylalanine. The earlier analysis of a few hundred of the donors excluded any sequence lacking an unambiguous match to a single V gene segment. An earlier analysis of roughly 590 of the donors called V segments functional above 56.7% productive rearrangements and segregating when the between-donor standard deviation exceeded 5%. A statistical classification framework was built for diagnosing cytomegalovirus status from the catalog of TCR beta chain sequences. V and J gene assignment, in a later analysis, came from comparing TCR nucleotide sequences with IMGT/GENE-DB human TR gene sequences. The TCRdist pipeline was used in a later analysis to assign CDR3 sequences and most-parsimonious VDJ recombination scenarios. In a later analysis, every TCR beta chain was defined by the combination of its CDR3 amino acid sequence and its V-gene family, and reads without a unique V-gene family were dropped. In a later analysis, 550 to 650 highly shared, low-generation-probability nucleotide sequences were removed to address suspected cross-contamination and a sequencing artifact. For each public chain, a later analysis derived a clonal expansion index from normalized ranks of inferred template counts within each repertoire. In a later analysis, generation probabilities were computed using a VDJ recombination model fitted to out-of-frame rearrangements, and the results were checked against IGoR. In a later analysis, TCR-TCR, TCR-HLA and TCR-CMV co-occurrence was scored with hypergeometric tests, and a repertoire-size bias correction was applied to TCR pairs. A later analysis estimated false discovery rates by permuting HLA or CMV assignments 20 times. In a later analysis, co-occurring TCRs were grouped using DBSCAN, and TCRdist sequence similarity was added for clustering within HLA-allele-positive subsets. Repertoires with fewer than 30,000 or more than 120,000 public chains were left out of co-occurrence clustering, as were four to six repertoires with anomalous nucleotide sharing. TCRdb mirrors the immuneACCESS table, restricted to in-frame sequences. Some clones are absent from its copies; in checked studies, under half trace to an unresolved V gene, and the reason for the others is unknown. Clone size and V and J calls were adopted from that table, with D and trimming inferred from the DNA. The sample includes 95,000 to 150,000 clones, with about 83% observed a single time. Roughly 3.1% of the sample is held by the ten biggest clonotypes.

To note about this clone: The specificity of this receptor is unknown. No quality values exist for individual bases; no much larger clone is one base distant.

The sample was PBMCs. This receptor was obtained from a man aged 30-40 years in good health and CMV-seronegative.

The DNA is TGTGCCAGCAGTCCCGGACAGGGGAATTCACCCCTCCACTTT. Its translation is CASSPGQGNSPLHF. The rearranged chain carries TRBV6-5 and TRBJ1-6; 9 bases in the junction line up with TRBD1. V lost 5 bases and J lost 7 bases, and the count of bases not matched to a germline gene is 3. Counted from cysteine to phenylalanine, this CDR3 has 14 amino acids. Just CDR3 DNA is preserved here, 42 bases in frame from base 1. CDR1 MNHEY and CDR2 SVGAGI were looked up in the germline V gene.